The entry that follows covers one T cell receptor (beta chain) sequence. Antigen unknown. The CDR3 length is 14 residues. Germline V gene data show CDR1 as DFQATT and CDR2 as SNEGSKA (reference sequence). Trimming shortened V by 2 bases and J by 0 bases, and 10 bases separated the two germline ends. For the second PCR, which ran for about 7 to 12 cycles, a sample-barcoded 5' primer and a J-beta primer mix were used. Sequencing recovered at least 3 million CDR3-containing paired-end reads from each sample. TCRdb passed the 5' RACE reads through MiXCR, listing each CDR3 protein once. The sample has roughly 730,000 distinct CDR3 sequences; roughly 50% are singletons. This specimen comes from a study of blood T cells in healthy people across ages. General study findings and limits: Roughly linear declines in TCR beta diversity per million T cells occurred with age.

The chain has TRBV20-1 and TRBJ1-1; the D gene is possibly TRBD1 (5 bases). Input material: blood. The TCR sequence derives from a man aged 35-49 years in good health. The CDR3 protein is CSARSQTVNTEAFF. The CDR3 coding sequence is TGCAGTGCTAGATCGCAGACAGTGAACACTGAAGCTTTCTTT.